This T cell receptor (beta chain) was sequenced in a study of graft-versus-host responses after intestinal transplantation. Looking at the study overall: Each transplant was multivisceral, liver-intestinal, or isolated intestinal. All of the recipients had induction that used anti-thymocyte globulin, then tacrolimus and steroids for approximately 3 years. General study results and limits: GvH clones turned up in recipient marrow; some had shown up first in ileum or blood. Allografts carried high graft-versus-host to host-versus-graft clonal ratios in patients having graft-donor T cell macrochimerism.

Profiling relied on immunoSEQ multiplex PCR, and the TCRdb table lists in-frame clones only, not all of them. The sample has roughly 130,000 clones; around 90% are singletons. Germline loops: CDR1 SGHTA, CDR2 FQGNSA. The CDR3 loop spans 14 amino acids. The ends were cut back, 5 bases at V and 7 bases at J, with 15 bases in the middle. Details on this clone: Its target is not known.

This clonotype was sampled from a human donor who received an intestinal transplant. The genes are TRBV7-2 and TRBJ2-4; tentatively, D is TRBD2 (5 bases). The sequencing here drew on unstimulated CD4+ T cells sorted from spleen or lymph node cells, taken before intestinal transplant. CDR3 in amino acids: CASSPPRGFNIQYF. The CDR3 bases are TGTGCCAGCAGCCCCCCTCGGGGTTTTAACATTCAGTACTTC. Full variable domain (rest looked up from reference TRBV7-2 and TRBJ2-4): GAGVSQSPSNKVTEKGKDVELRCDPISGHTALYWYRQSLGQGLEFLIYFQGNSAPDKSGLPSDRFSAERTGGSVSTLTIQRTQQEDSAVYLCASSPPRGFNIQYFGAGTRLSVL.